The 15 T cell receptor beta chains listed next were all sequenced from one sample in a study of shared clonotypes between healthy human individuals. Assay used: immunoSEQ multiplex PCR; TCRdb lists only in-frame clones, some missing. The table shows some 2,500,000 clones, with about 90% occurring only once. What was sequenced was naive CD4+ T cells from PBMCs. The subset is: CD45RA+ positively selected. The receptors originated from a man between 18 and 29 years old in good health. Some clones in this sample may be carry-over from other donors' samples.

In this sample, this clone turned up once. The chain has TRBV6-4 and TRBJ2-3; TRBD1 might be the D (6 bases). This CDR3 comprises 19 residues. V shed 6 bases and J shed 0 bases, with 25 bases lying between them. Per germline, CDR1 MRHNA and CDR2 SNTAGT. The CDR3 is CASSVAPWWDIPSTDTQYF. In DNA form, the CDR3 reads TGTGCCAGCAGCGTAGCTCCTTGGTGGGACATACCTAGCACAGATACGCAGTATTTT.

V is TRBV28 and J is TRBJ2-7, with D perhaps assigned TRBD1 or TRBD2 (5 bases each). Germline CDR1 and CDR2: MDHEN and SYDVKM. This CDR3 is 14 amino acids long. V lost 3 bases, J lost 3 bases, and 12 bases lay in between. In DNA form, the CDR3 reads TGTGCCAGCAGTTTTTGGTCGGGGCACTACGAGCAGTACTTC. The encoded protein is CASSFWSGHYEQYF. The full variable domain, rest sourced from reference TRBV28 and TRBJ2-7, is DVKVTQSSRYLVKRTGEKVFLECVQDMDHENMFWYRQDPGLGLRLIYFSYDVKMKEKGDIPEGYSVSREKKERFSLILESASTNQTSMYLCASSFWSGHYEQYFGPGTRLTVT.

Comments on this clone: Other nucleotide sequences in the sample specify the same CDR3. This chain links TRBV7-3 with TRBJ2-3, with D possibly being TRBD2 (5 bases). Per the germline V gene, CDR1 is SGHTA and CDR2 is FQGTGA. CDR3 length: 13 amino acids. With 5 bases removed from V and 3 bases from J, the gap between germline ends came to 9 bases. DNA for the CDR3: TGTGCCAGCAGCCCGGACTCAACAGATACGCAGTATTTT. It yields the protein CASSPDSTDTQYF.

CDR3 coding DNA: TGTGCCAGCAGCCAGGGGCGTGTGGGGGAGCAGTTCTTC. Translated, it gives CASSQGRVGEQFF. The genes are TRBV7-6 and TRBJ2-1, with D possibly matching TRBD1 (6 bases). The CDR3 consists of 13 residues. V lost 5 bases and J lost 10, with 15 bases in between. CDR1 and CDR2 (germline): SGHVS, FNYEAQ.

On this clone: Other nucleotide sequences from this sample produce the same CDR3. The V call is TRBV20-1, the J call TRBJ1-1; possible D gene TRBD1, 5 bases. CDR1 is DFQATT, CDR2 SNEGSKA, per germline (reference sequence). The CDR3 loop spans 11 amino acids. V was clipped by 3 bases and J by 5 bases, with 7 bases between them. CDR3 region: CSASRGTEAFF. CDR3 nucleotide sequence: TGCAGTGCTAGTAGGGGTACTGAAGCTTTCTTT.

CDR3 loop: CASSRWTVEQYF. The DNA for the CDR3 is TGTGCCAGCAGCCGCTGGACTGTCGAGCAGTACTTC. The V call is TRBV28, the J call TRBJ2-7; D perhaps matches TRBD2 (5 bases). The CDR3 extends over 12 amino acids. Germline CDR1 MDHEN, CDR2 SYDVKM. The V and J ends lost 6 bases and 6 bases respectively, with 12 bases between them.

The rearrangement joins TRBV2 to TRBJ2-7; 15 bases map to TRBD2. The CDR3 length is 15 residues. The V gene end was trimmed by 6 bases and the J gene end by 2 bases; junction bases not matched to a gene: 2. The germline V gene has CDR1 SNHLY and CDR2 FYNNEI. The CDR3 loop reads CASRRTSGGAYEQYF. The CDR3 bases are TGTGCCAGCAGGAGGACTAGCGGGGGGGCCTACGAGCAGTACTTC.

This sequence joins TRBV11-3 and TRBJ2-2, with D unclear. Trimming pared 6 bases from V and 0 bases from J, leaving 8 bases between. CDR3 length equals 14 residues. Germline-derived CDR1 and CDR2 are SGHNT and YENEEA. DNA of the CDR3: TGTGCCAGCAGTCGCCGGGCGAACACCGGGGAGCTGTTTTTT. The encoded protein is CASSRRANTGELFF.

The CDR3 DNA reads as TGTGCCAGTAGTGCCAGCCATAGCAATCAGCCCCAGCATTTT. Residues: CASSASHSNQPQHF. The chain joins TRBV19 to TRBJ1-5; D not certain. Germline V gene lookup returns CDR1 LNHDA and CDR2 SQIVND (reference sequence). The CDR3 is 14 residues long. V was cut by 5 bases and J by 0 bases, with 8 bases left in between.

The rearrangement joins TRBV5-8 to TRBJ2-1, with D possibly TRBD2 on 6 matching bases. CDR1 SGHTS and CDR2 YDEGEE come from the germline V gene. CDR3 size: 15 residues. V was shortened by 4 bases and J by 0 bases, with 11 bases between the two germline ends. The CDR3 DNA is TGTGCCAGCAGCCCGGCGGGGAGCTCCTACAATGAGCAGTTCTTC. Protein product: CASSPAGSSYNEQFF.

The V and J genes are TRBV5-4 and TRBJ1-2, with TRBD1 matching 9 bases. The germline gives CDR1 SGHNT, CDR2 YYREEE (reference sequence). The V and J ends lost 7 bases and 6 bases, in that order; junction bases with no gene match: 13. CDR3 size: 15 residues. The chain's CDR3 is CASGGGGTGSNGYTF. For the CDR3, the DNA is TGTGCCAGCGGAGGAGGGGGGACAGGGTCGAATGGCTACACCTTC.

The V call is TRBV5-1, the J call TRBJ2-2; 8 nucleotides match TRBD2. Germline V CDR1 and CDR2: SGHRS, YFSETQ. The V and J ends lost 4 bases and 0 bases, in that order; junction bases with no gene match: 5. The CDR3 consists of 16 residues. The DNA of the CDR3 is TGCGCCAGCAGCCCTGGACTAGCTTCGAACACCGGGGAGCTGTTTTTT. This gives the protein CASSPGLASNTGELFF.

The chain combines TRBV29-1 with TRBJ1-2; tentative D call: TRBD1 (6 bases). The CDR3 is made up of 12 amino acids. Germline V gives CDR1 SQVTM, CDR2 ANQGSEA. Trimming shortened V by 7 bases and J by 8 bases, and 17 bases separated the two germline ends. The CDR3, as DNA: TGCAGCGCCGAAGGGGGGGCGGGAGGCTACACCTTC. It encodes CSAEGGAGGYTF.

The chain is built from TRBV19 and TRBJ2-5; 7 positions agree with TRBD1. Losses at the gene ends were 5 bases for V and 5 bases for J; bases not matched to a gene: 14. The CDR3 is 16 residues long. Germline-derived CDR1 and CDR2 are LNHDA and SQIVND (reference sequence). CDR3 sequence (DNA): TGTGCCAGTAGTGCCACCCCCCTGACAGGGTCGGAGACCCAGTACTTC. Its protein product is CASSATPLTGSETQYF.

The chain has TRBV18 and TRBJ1-2; D is unclear. Trimming pared 4 bases from V and 5 bases from J, leaving 14 bases between. Per germline, CDR1 KGHSH and CDR2 LQKENI. This CDR3 region has 14 residues. The DNA for the CDR3 is TGTGCCAGCTCACTTCCCCTCCTGACATATGGCTACACCTTC. This codes for CASSLPLLTYGYTF.